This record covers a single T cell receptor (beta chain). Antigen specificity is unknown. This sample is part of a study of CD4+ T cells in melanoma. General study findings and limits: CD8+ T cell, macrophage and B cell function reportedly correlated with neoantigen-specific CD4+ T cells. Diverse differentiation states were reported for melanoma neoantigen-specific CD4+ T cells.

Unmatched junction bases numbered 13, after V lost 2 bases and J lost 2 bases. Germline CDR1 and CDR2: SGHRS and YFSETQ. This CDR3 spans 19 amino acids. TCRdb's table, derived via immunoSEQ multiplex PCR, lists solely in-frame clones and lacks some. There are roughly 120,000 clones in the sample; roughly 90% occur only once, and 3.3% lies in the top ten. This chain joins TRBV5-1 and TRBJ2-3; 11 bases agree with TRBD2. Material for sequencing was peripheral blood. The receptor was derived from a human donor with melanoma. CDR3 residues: CASSLNPSGTSGTTDTQYF. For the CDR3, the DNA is TGCGCCAGCAGCTTAAACCCCTCCGGGACTAGCGGAACCACAGATACGCAGTATTTT. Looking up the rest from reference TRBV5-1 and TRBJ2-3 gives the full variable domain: KAGVTQTPRYLIKTRGQQVTLSCSPISGHRSVSWYQQTPGQGLQFLFEYFSETQRNKGNFPGRFSGRQFSNSRSEMNVSTLELGDSALYLCASSLNPSGTSGTTDTQYFGPGTRLTVL.